This T cell receptor (beta chain) was profiled in a study of blood T cell repertoires in COVID-19. As for the study in general: Some COVID-19 samples were acute and others convalescent; all came from the United States, Italy and Spain. PBMCs, B-cell-depleted T cells, or T cells were the source of the cDNA or gDNA that made up the material.

Original processing notes: Amplifying reference gene primers gave estimates of nucleated cell counts. TCRdb's table, derived via immunoSEQ multiplex PCR, lists solely in-frame clones and lacks some. Clone size and the V and J calls come from that table; the DNA yielded D and trimming. The data show about 280,000 clones, with 85% to 90% seen just once and roughly 4.8% held by the top ten. The CDR3 covers 12 residues. V lost 4 bases and J lost 3, with 7 bases in between. Germline V gene data show CDR1 as SQVTM and CDR2 as ANQGSEA. Sequenced sample: peripheral blood. The V and J genes are TRBV29-1 and TRBJ1-3, with D unresolved. This sequence was found in a man aged 35 to 55 with acute or convalescent COVID-19. The CDR3 protein is CSVGTVGNTIYF. In DNA form, the CDR3 reads TGCAGCGTTGGCACGGTTGGAAACACCATATATTTT.